These 22 T cell receptor beta chains originate from one sample sequenced in a study of CD8 T cells in ankylosing spondylitis (dated by TCRdb to the late 2010s). What the study reported, not specific to this receptor: Blood from ankylosing spondylitis patients appeared to be characterized by a TCR beta motif composed of roughly eight highly homologous amino acid variants.

Their cognate antigens are unknown. The library relied on 5' RACE. The instrument given in TCRdb is Illumina HiSeq 2500. TCRdb itself trimmed the public reads at Q25 with fastp, ran MiXCR and retained productive beta chains. Here each entry gathers all rows of one CDR3 protein and keeps the most common genes and DNA. In this sample the table shows over 600,000 distinct CDR3 sequences, 15% to 20% of which occur a single time. Jointly, the top ten make up 15% to 20% of the sample. Material for sequencing was blood, either unsorted or a sorted T cell fraction (not recorded which). Receptors were obtained from a male donor with ankylosing spondylitis.

The rearrangement links TRBV7-6 to TRBJ2-1; D could derive from TRBD1 or TRBD2 (7 bases each). Looked up from germline, CDR1 is SGHVS and CDR2 is FNYEAQ. The CDR3 has 17 residues. The germline V and J ends were trimmed by 1 base and 4 bases, with 17 bases remaining between them. The CDR3 here is CASSLEGEGALYNEQFF. CDR3 coding DNA: TGTGCCAGCAGCTTAGAGGGGGAGGGGGCCCTATACAATGAGCAGTTCTTC. The full variable domain, completed using reference TRBV7-6 and TRBJ2-1, is GAGVSQSPRYKVTKRGQDVALRCDPISGHVSLYWYRQALGQGPEFLTYFNYEAQQDKSGLPNDRFSAERPEGSISTLTIQRTEQRDSAMYRCASSLEGEGALYNEQFFGPGTRLTVL.

This clonotype was found many times. The J gene is TRBJ1-1, the V gene TRBV4-2; D gene ambiguous. The CDR3 spans 14 residues. Trimming took 4 bases from V and 1 from J, leaving 10 bases between them. From germline, CDR1 is LGHNA and CDR2 YNFKEQ. This CDR3 is CASSRQVRNTEAFF. CDR3 bases: TGTGCCAGCAGCCGCCAAGTGCGGAACACTGAAGCTTTCTTT.

This chain uses TRBV7-9 with TRBJ2-4, with D perhaps matching TRBD1 or TRBD2 (6 bases each). This CDR3 spans 17 amino acids. The germline gives CDR1 SEHNR, CDR2 FQNEAQ (reference sequence). Trimming took off 4 bases at V and 0 bases at J, with 16 bases between the two ends. The CDR3 here is CASSYPEGGLAKNIQYF. CDR3 DNA sequence: TGTGCCAGCAGCTATCCGGAGGGGGGCTTAGCCAAAAACATTCAGTACTTC. Complete variable domain (other parts from reference TRBV7-9 and TRBJ2-4): DTGVSQNPRHKITKRGQNVTFRCDPISEHNRLYWYRQTLGQGPEFLTYFQNEAQLEKSRLLSDRFSAERPKGSFSTLEIQRTEQGDSAMYLCASSYPEGGLAKNIQYFGAGTRLSVL.

The rearrangement uses TRBV6-5 and TRBJ2-7; D not certain. The CDR3 has 15 residues. CDR1 MNHEY and CDR2 SVGAGI come from the germline V gene. With 7 bases removed from V and 1 base from J, the gap between germline ends came to 17 bases. CDR3 coding DNA: TGTGCCAGCATTTCGCCCCGAAGTTTGTCCTACGAGCAGTACTTC. As protein: CASISPRSLSYEQYF.

The gene calls are TRBV4-3 and TRBJ2-5, with a tentative D call TRBD2 (6 bases). The V end was cut by 4 bases, the J end by 5 bases, with 14 bases between. Germline V gene lookup returns CDR1 LGHNA and CDR2 YSLEER. CDR3 size: 14 residues. The CDR3 here is CASSRSGGRETQYF. The CDR3 DNA sequence: TGCGCCAGCAGCCGGTCAGGTGGGAGGGAGACCCAGTACTTC.

V usage is TRBV20-1 and J usage is TRBJ1-3; D call uncertain. The V gene's germline CDR1 is DFQATT and CDR2 SNEGSKA (reference sequence). V gave up 7 bases and J gave up 0 bases, with 13 bases separating them. The CDR3 loop spans 14 amino acids. DNA for the CDR3: TGCAGTGGTACGGAAGCCCACTCTGGAAACACCATATATTTT. This codes for CSGTEAHSGNTIYF.

Here the CDR3 reads CASSQDRGTYEQYF. CDR3 bases: TGCGCCAGCAGCCAAGACAGGGGCACCTACGAGCAGTACTTC. The V call is TRBV4-3, the J call TRBJ2-7; D may be TRBD1 (6 bases). Germline values: CDR1 LGHNA, CDR2 YSLEER. Trimming left V 0 bases short and J 2 bases short, with 8 bases between. This CDR3 is 14 amino acids long.

V gene TRBV2 combines with J gene TRBJ2-7, with TRBD1 matching over 7 bases. Germline CDR1 reads SNHLY; CDR2 reads FYNNEI. This CDR3 contains 15 residues. V dropped 4 bases and J dropped 7; count of bases not matched to a gene: 13. The CDR3 coding sequence is TGTGCCAGCAGTGGACTGACGGACAGGCAGGGGGAGCAGTACTTC. Translated: CASSGLTDRQGEQYF.

This clonotype showed up many times. This chain connects TRBV9 to TRBJ2-3; D is ambiguous. This CDR3 is 15 amino acids long. Trimming removed 7 bases at V and 5 bases at J, with 20 bases between. Germline V gene data show CDR1 as SGDLS and CDR2 as YYNGEE. CDR3 loop: CASGWGGDWEDTQYF. CDR3 DNA sequence: TGTGCCAGCGGTTGGGGTGGGGATTGGGAAGATACGCAGTATTTT.

This clonotype has more than one count but fewer than ten. V and J are TRBV12-3 or TRBV12-4 and TRBJ2-5, with 8 bases lining up with TRBD1. The CDR3 runs 14 residues. The V segment lost 5 bases and the J segment 4 bases; nucleotides outside the gene matches: 6. CDR3: CASSPETGGETQYF. DNA of the CDR3: TGTGCCAGCAGTCCAGAAACAGGGGGAGAGACCCAGTACTTC.

The sample holds one count of this clonotype. The chain uses TRBV19 and TRBJ1-1; D gene unclear. This CDR3 region has 12 residues. V lost 3 bases and J lost 3, with 5 bases in between. CDR1 and CDR2 (germline): LNHDA, SQIVND (reference sequence). Here the CDR3 reads CASSMPYTEAFF. CDR3 bases: TGTGCCAGTAGTATGCCGTACACTGAAGCTTTCTTT.

The rearrangement joins TRBV20-1 to TRBJ2-1; 7 positions match TRBD2. The V gene's germline CDR1 is DFQATT and CDR2 SNEGSKA (reference sequence). V lost 6 bases to trimming and J lost 6 bases; unmatched junction nucleotides: 14. The CDR3 extends over 15 amino acids. The CDR3 nucleotides are TGCAGTGCGCATCCCCCGGCACTAGCGTCCAATGAGCAGTTCTTC. This sequence encodes CSAHPPALASNEQFF.

V is TRBV29-1 and J is TRBJ1-2, with D unresolved. Germline V gene sequence: CDR1 SQVTM, CDR2 ANQGSEA. V lost 3 bases, J lost 4 bases, and 9 bases lay in between. This CDR3 has 12 amino acids. This CDR3 reads CSVEGRPYGYTF. The CDR3 DNA reads TGCAGCGTTGAGGGCCGTCCCTATGGCTACACCTTC.

A few counts support this clonotype. V gene TRBV27 combines with J gene TRBJ2-7; D possibly corresponds to TRBD2 (7 bases). CDR1 and CDR2 from the germline V gene are MNHEY and SMNVEV (reference sequence). V was clipped by 4 bases and J by 0 bases, with 19 bases between them. The CDR3 is 17 amino acids. CDR3 loop: CASSSLMGGADSYEQYF. In DNA form, the CDR3 reads TGTGCCAGCAGTTCCCTGATGGGGGGGGCCGACTCCTACGAGCAGTACTTC.

This clonotype was found a few times. This CDR3 fails to terminate in the conserved phenylalanine or tryptophan, so it likely reflects a read error. Because the CDR3's place on the DNA is in doubt, the DNA is left out and the CDR3 is given as listed by TCRdb. The CDR3: CASSISWTSLAEL. The genes are TRBV2 and TRBJ2-1; TRBD2, the table's D call, was not compared with the DNA. The CDR3 spans 13 amino acids, including both terminal residues. Germline CDR1 reads SNHLY; CDR2 reads FYNNEI.

The rearrangement joins TRBV7-2 to TRBJ2-3, with TRBD1 as a possible D gene (6 bases). Trimming pared 5 bases from V and 6 bases from J, leaving 15 bases between. This CDR3 contains 14 residues. Germline CDR1 is SGHTA and CDR2 is FQGNSA. The CDR3 sequence: CASSAIQGGDTQYF. Written as DNA, the CDR3 is TGTGCCAGCAGCGCTATACAGGGCGGCGATACGCAGTATTTT.

V gene TRBV7-8 combines with J gene TRBJ2-7; D gene uncertain. The V end lost 7 bases, the J end lost 5 bases, and 15 bases lay between the germline ends. Per germline, CDR1 SGHVS and CDR2 FQNEAQ. The CDR3 length is 13 residues. The CDR3 nucleotides read TGTGCCAGCAACCGGCTTGGGATCAACGAGCAGTACTTC. This encodes CASNRLGINEQYF.

This clonotype occurred many times. The CDR3 is CASSPNRGLNYEQYF. The CDR3 DNA is TGCGCCAGCAGCCCTAACAGGGGTTTGAATTACGAGCAGTACTTC. J is TRBJ2-7 and V is TRBV5-1, with 7 bases matching TRBD1. This CDR3 spans 15 amino acids. Looked up from germline, CDR1 is SGHRS and CDR2 is YFSETQ. Trimming removed 4 bases from V and 4 bases from J; junction bases left unmatched: 11.

The chain employs TRBV6-2 or TRBV6-3 and TRBJ2-1; perhaps TRBD2 as D (5 bases). The V end lost 6 bases, the J end lost 2 bases, and 17 bases lay between the germline ends. Germline V gene data show CDR1 as MNHEY and CDR2 as SVGEGT. The CDR3 is made up of 16 amino acids. The CDR3 coding sequence is TGTGCCAGCAGGACTACTCCGGGCCGCACCTACAATGAGCAGTTCTTC. It codes for CASRTTPGRTYNEQFF.

The table lists this clonotype with a few counts. The chain recombines TRBV29-1 with TRBJ1-4; D not certain. Germline assignment: CDR1 SQVTM and CDR2 ANQGSEA. Trimming left V 4 bases short and J 4 bases short, with 7 bases between. CDR3 size: 12 residues. The CDR3 is CSVVGSNEKLFF. The DNA for the CDR3 is TGCAGCGTTGTGGGCAGTAATGAAAAACTGTTTTTT. Combining the CDR3 with reference TRBV29-1 and TRBJ1-4 gives the whole variable domain SAVISQKPSRDICQRGTSLTIQCQVDSQVTMMFWYRQQPGQSLTLIATANQGSEATYESGFVIDKFPISRPNLTFSTLTVSNMSPEDSSIYLCSVVGSNEKLFFGSGTQLSVL.

The chain joins TRBV27 to TRBJ2-7; TRBD2 aligns across 8 bases. The CDR3 is made up of 14 amino acids. V shed 6 bases, J shed 1 base, and the junction held 5 bases outside the gene matches. Germline V gives CDR1 MNHEY, CDR2 SMNVEV (reference sequence). CDR3 region: CASSQLADSYEQYF. CDR3 DNA sequence: TGTGCCAGCAGCCAACTAGCGGATTCCTACGAGCAGTACTTC.

Many counts were recorded for this clonotype. The rearrangement joins TRBV6-1 to TRBJ1-2, with TRBD1 identical over 7 bases. The CDR3 is 17 residues long. Germline CDR1 MNHNS, CDR2 SASEGT. V dropped 2 bases and J dropped 2; count of bases not matched to a gene: 11. DNA for the CDR3: TGTGCCAGCAGTGAAAGGGGTGGACAGGCGGCGAACTATGGCTACACCTTC. Its protein product is CASSERGGQAANYGYTF.